This T cell receptor (beta chain) emerged from a study of spatial heterogeneity in lung cancer. As for time point: sample taken at primary tumor resection. No cells were sorted before sequencing. The whole RNA sequenced was extracted from tumor, nontumor lung or frozen PBMC. The CDR3 loop spans 16 amino acids. The trim removed 8 bases at V and 3 bases at J, leaving 9 bases unmatched. Germline CDR1 and CDR2: SGHVS and FQNEAQ. TCRdb processed the 5' RACE reads anew with MiXCR; each CDR3 protein has one entry. In the table there are about 75,000 distinct CDR3 sequences, about an eighth of which are singletons.

The genes are TRBV7-8 and TRBJ2-2, with 10 bases lining up with TRBD2. The specimen was PBMCs, collected at surgery. The source is a male donor with early-stage non-small cell lung cancer. The CDR3 DNA follows: TGTGCCAGCGGATTTGGGGGGACTAGCGACACCGGGGAGCTGTTTTTT. Translating gives CASGFGGTSDTGELFF.